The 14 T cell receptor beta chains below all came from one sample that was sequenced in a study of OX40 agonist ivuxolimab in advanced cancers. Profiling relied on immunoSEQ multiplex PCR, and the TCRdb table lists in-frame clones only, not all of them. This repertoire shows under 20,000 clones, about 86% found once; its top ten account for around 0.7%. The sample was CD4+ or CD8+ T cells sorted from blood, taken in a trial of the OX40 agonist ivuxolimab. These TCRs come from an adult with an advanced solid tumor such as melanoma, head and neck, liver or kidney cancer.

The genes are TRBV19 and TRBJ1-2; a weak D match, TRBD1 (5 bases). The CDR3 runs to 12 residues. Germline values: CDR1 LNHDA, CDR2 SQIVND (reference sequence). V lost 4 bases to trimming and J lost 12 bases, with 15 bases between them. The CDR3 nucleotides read TGTGCCAGTAGTACCGGGAGTAGGGGTGACACCTTC. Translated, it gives CASSTGSRGDTF.

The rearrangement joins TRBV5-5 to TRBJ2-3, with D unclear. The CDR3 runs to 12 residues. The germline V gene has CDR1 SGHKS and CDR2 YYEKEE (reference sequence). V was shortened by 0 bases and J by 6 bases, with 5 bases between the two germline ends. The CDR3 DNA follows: TGTGCCAGCAGCTTGGTGGGCGATACGCAGTATTTT. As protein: CASSLVGDTQYF.

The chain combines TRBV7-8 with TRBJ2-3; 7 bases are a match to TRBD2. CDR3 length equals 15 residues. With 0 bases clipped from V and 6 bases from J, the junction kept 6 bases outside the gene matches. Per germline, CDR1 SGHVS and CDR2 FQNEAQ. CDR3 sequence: CASSLASGRADTQYF. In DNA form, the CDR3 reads TGTGCCAGCAGCTTAGCTAGCGGGCGGGCGGATACGCAGTATTTT.

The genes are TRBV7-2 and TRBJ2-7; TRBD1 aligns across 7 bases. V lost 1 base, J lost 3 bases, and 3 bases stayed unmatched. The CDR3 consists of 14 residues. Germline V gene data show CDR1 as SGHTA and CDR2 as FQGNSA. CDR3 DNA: TGTGCCAGCAGCTTAGAAGGGGGCGGCTACGAGCAGTACTTC. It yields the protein CASSLEGGGYEQYF.

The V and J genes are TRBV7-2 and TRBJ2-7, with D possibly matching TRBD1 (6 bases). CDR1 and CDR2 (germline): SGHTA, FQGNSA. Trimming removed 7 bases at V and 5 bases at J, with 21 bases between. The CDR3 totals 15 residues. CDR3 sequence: CASNQQGATWNEQYF. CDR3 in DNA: TGTGCCAGCAACCAACAGGGAGCTACGTGGAACGAGCAGTACTTC.

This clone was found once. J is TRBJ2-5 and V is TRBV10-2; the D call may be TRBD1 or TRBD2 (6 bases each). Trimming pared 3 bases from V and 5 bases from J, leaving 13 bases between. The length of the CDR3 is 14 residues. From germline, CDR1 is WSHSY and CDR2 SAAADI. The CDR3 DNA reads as TGCGCCAGCAGTGACCGAGGGGGGAGCGAGACCCAGTACTTC. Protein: CASSDRGGSETQYF.

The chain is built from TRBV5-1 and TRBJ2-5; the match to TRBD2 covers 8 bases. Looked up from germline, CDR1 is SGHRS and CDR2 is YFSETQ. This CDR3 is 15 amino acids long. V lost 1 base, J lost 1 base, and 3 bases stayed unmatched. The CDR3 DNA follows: TGCGCCAGCAGCTTGCTAGCGGGCAGCCAAGAGACCCAGTACTTC. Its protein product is CASSLLAGSQETQYF.

This CDR3 reads CASSLAGQGADTQYF. The CDR3 DNA follows: TGTGCCAGCAGCTTGGCCGGACAGGGCGCAGATACGCAGTATTTT. The V gene is TRBV5-6, the J gene TRBJ2-3, with 8 bases matching TRBD1. CDR3 length: 15 amino acids. J gave up 4 bases and V 0 bases, and 4 bases lay outside the gene matches. The germline V gene encodes CDR1 SGHDT and CDR2 YYEEEE.

In DNA form, the CDR3 reads TGCGCCAGCAGCTTGGGGGCCCCAGGGAGTTGGGGGTACAATGAGCAGTTCTTC. It encodes CASSLGAPGSWGYNEQFF. The rearrangement joins TRBV5-1 to TRBJ2-1; D may correspond to TRBD1 or TRBD2 (5 bases each). Germline V gives CDR1 SGHRS, CDR2 YFSETQ. The length of the CDR3 is 18 residues. Trimming stripped 0 bases from V and 4 bases from J, with 20 bases between.

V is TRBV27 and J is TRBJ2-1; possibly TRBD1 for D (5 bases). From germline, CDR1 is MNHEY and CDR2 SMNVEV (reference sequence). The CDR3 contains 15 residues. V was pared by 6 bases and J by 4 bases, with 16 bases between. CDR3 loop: CASSSDRPIYNEQFF. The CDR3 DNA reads TGTGCCAGCAGCTCCGACAGACCGATTTACAATGAGCAGTTCTTC.

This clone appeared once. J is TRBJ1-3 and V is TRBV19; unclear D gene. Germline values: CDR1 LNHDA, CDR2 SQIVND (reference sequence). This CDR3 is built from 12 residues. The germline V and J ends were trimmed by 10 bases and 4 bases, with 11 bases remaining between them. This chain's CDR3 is CATYGGGNTIYF. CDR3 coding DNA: TGTGCCACCTATGGCGGGGGAAACACCATATATTTT.

CDR3 DNA: TGCGCCAGCAGCTTCGGGGGGCGCGGAAGCCGACTTGGGGTTAGCTACGAGCAGTACTTC. It yields the protein CASSFGGRGSRLGVSYEQYF. The chain uses TRBV5-1 and TRBJ2-7; D perhaps matches TRBD2 (7 bases). V dropped 2 bases and J dropped 3 bases, with 30 bases sitting between them. Looked up from germline, CDR1 is SGHRS and CDR2 is YFSETQ. The CDR3 contains 20 residues.

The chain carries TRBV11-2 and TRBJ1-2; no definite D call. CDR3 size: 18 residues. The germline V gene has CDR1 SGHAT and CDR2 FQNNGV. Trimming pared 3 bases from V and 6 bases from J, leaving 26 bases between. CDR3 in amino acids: CASSFSSRQTLRADGYTF. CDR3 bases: TGTGCCAGCAGCTTTTCATCTCGGCAGACCCTCCGGGCGGATGGCTACACCTTC. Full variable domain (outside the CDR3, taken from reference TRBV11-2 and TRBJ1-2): EAGVAQSPRYKIIEKRQSVAFWCNPISGHATLYWYQQILGQGPKLLIQFQNNGVVDDSQLPKDRFSAERLKGVDSTLKIQPAKLEDSAVYLCASSFSSRQTLRADGYTFGSGTRLTVV.

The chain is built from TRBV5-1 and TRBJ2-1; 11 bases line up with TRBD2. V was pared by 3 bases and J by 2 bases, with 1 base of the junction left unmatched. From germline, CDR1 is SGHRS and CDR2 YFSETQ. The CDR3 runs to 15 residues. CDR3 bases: TGCGCCAGCAGCTCGGGACTAGCGGCCTACAATGAGCAGTTCTTC. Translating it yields CASSSGLAAYNEQFF. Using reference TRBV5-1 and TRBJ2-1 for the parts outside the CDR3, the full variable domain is KAGVTQTPRYLIKTRGQQVTLSCSPISGHRSVSWYQQTPGQGLQFLFEYFSETQRNKGNFPGRFSGRQFSNSRSEMNVSTLELGDSALYLCASSSGLAAYNEQFFGPGTRLTVL.